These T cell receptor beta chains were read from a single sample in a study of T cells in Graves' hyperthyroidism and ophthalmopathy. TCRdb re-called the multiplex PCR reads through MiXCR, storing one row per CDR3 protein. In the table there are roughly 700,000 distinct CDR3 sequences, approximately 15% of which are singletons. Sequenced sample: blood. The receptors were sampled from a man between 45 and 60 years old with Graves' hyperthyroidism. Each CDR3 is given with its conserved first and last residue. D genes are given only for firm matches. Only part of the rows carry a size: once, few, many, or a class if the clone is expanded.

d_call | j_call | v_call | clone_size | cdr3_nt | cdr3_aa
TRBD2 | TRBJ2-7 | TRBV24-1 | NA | TGTGCCACCGGTGATCAGCGGGAGGGGGAGCAGTACTTC | CATGDQREGEQYF
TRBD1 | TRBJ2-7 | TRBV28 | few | TGTGCCAGCCGGACAGGTGGGGCCTACGAGCAGTACTTC | CASRTGGAYEQYF
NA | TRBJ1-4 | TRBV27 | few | TGTGCCAGCAGTTTATTAGAGAGGCGGGAAAAACTGTTTTTT | CASSLLERREKLFF
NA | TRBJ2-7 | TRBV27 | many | TGTGCCAGCAGTTTATCCCAGGGGCAGGACGAGCAGTACTTC | CASSLSQGQDEQYF
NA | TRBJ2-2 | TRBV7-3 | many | TGTGCCAGCAGCCTCCGAGGGAGCGGGACCGGGGAGCTGTTTTTT | CASSLRGSGTGELFF
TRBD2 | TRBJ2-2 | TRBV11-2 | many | TGTGCCAGCAGCGTACTAGCGGGAGCGAACACCGGGGAGCTGTTTTTT | CASSVLAGANTGELFF
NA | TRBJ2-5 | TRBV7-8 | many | TGTGCCAGCACCTTCCTGCTCGGGAAAGAGACCCAGTACTTC | CASTFLLGKETQYF
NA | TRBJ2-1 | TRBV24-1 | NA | TGTGCCACCAGTGACCCCCAGGGATCGGATTCCAATGAGCAGTTCTTC | CATSDPQGSDSNEQFF
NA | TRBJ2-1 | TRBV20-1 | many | TGCAGTGCTAGAGGTCTAGCTTTTGAGCAGTTCTTC | CSARGLAFEQFF
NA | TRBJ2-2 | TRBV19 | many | TGTGCCAGTAGGAAGGGAGCGCTGAACACCGGGGAGCTGTTTTTT | CASRKGALNTGELFF
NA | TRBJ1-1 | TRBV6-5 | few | TGTGCCAGCAGTTACCCCCCCGACAAGAACACTGAAGCTTTCTTT | CASSYPPDKNTEAFF
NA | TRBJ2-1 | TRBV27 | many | TGTGCCAGCAGTTTTTTCGTAAGCTCCTACAATGAGCAGTTCTTC | CASSFFVSSYNEQFF
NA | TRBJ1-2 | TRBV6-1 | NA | TGTGCCAGCAGTGATCAGGCCGAGACAGGAACCTATGGCTACACCTTC | CASSDQAETGTYGYTF
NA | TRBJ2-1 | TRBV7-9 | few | TGTGCCAGCAGCTTAACGTCCGGCTATCCCTACAATGAGCAGTTCTTC | CASSLTSGYPYNEQFF
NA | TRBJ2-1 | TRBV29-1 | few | TGCAGCGTTGAAGATCCCATTGGTAGGAATACCTACAATGAGCAGTTCTTC | CSVEDPIGRNTYNEQFF
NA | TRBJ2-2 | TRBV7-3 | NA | TGTGCCAGCAGCTCCAAATACGGGGAGCTGTTTTTT | CASSSKYGELFF
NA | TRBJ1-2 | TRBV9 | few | TGTGCCAGCAGCGCGGGGGGGACAACCCCAGGCGATGGCTACACCTTC | CASSAGGTTPGDGYTF
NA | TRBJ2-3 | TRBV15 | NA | TGTGCCACCAGCAGGCAGGGAGCCACTAATACGCAGTATTTT | CATSRQGATNTQYF
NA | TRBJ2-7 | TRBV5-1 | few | TGCGCCAGCAGCTTGGGGCAGGGCGAGCAGTACTTC | CASSLGQGEQYF
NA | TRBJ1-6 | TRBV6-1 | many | TGTGCCAGCAGTTATCCGCTTCGTGACGGCAATAATTCACCCCTCCACTTT | CASSYPLRDGNNSPLHF
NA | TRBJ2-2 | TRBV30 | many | TGTGCCTGGAGTGTACATCCCCCCACTAGTCAATTCGTGGAGCTGTTTTTT | CAWSVHPPTSQFVELFF
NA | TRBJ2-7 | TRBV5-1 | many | TGCGCCAGCAGCGGAGAGGGACTGTCCTACGAGCAGTACTTC | CASSGEGLSYEQYF
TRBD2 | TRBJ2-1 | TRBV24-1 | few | TGTGCCACCAGTTTGGGACTAGCGATCAATGAGCAGTTCTTC | CATSLGLAINEQFF
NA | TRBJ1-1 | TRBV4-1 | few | TGCGCCAGCAGCTTGCCGCCTATGAACACTGAAGCTTTCTTT | CASSLPPMNTEAFF
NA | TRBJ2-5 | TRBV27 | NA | TGTGCCAGCAGCCGATGGGTCCAAGAGACCCAGTACTTC | CASSRWVQETQYF
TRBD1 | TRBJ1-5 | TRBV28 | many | TGTGCCAGCAGATTACAGGGGGGAGGTCAGCCCCAGCATTTT | CASRLQGGGQPQHF
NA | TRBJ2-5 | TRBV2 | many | TGTGCCAGCAGTGAAGCGAGGGGAGAGACCCAGTACTTC | CASSEARGETQYF
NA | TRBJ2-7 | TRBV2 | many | TGTGCCAGCAGATACATCAGGGTGGAGAGCGAGCAGTACTTC | CASRYIRVESEQYF
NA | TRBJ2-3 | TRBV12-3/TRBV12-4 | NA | TGTGCCAGCAGTTCGGGATCGGGAGATACGCAGTATTTT | CASSSGSGDTQYF
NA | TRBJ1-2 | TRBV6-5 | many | TGTGCCAGCAGTTACTCGGACAACGCCTATGGCTACACCTTC | CASSYSDNAYGYTF
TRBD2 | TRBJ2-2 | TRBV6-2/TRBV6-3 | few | TGTGCCAGCAGTGACGGACTAGCGGGGAACACCGGGGAGCTGTTTTTT | CASSDGLAGNTGELFF
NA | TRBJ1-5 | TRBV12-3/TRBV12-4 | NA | TGTGCCAGCGCCAGCTTCGGGGTCGGCAATCAGCCCCAGCATTTT | CASASFGVGNQPQHF
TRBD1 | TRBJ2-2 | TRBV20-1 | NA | TGCAGTGCCCGGACAGGGGGCGGCACCGGGGAGCTGTTTTTT | CSARTGGGTGELFF
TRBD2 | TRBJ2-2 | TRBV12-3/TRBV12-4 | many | TGTGCCAGCACGCACCTTTCCGGGACTAGCGGGATGATATGGGAGCTGTTTTTT | CASTHLSGTSGMIWELFF
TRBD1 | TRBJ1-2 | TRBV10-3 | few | TGTGCCCATCAGGGGGCGGCCGGGGACTACACCTTC | CAHQGAAGDYTF
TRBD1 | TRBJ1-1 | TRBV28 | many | TGTGCCAGCCAGGACAGGGTTAACACTGAAGCTTTCTTT | CASQDRVNTEAFF
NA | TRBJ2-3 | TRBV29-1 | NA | TGCAGCGTTAAGGAGGGATACCCTACAGATACGCAGTATTTT | CSVKEGYPTDTQYF
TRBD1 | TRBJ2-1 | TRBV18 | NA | TGTGCCAGCTCACCACCGAAGGGAACCGGGACAGGGGGTTTGAATGAGCAGTTCTTC | CASSPPKGTGTGGLNEQFF
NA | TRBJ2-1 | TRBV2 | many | TGTGCCAGCAGGAATTTGGCGGGAATCCCCTACAATGAGCAGTTCTTC | CASRNLAGIPYNEQFF
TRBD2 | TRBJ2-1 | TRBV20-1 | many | TGCAGTGCTCCCGGGACTAGCGGGAGTTGGACATGGAATGAGCAGTTCTTC | CSAPGTSGSWTWNEQFF
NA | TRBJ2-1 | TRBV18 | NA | TGTGCCAGCTCACCCTTGCAGGCTAGACAGGCCGAGCAGTTCTTC | CASSPLQARQAEQFF
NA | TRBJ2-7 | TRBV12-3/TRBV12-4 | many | TGTGCCAGCAGTTCGACCGGTTACGAGCAGTACTTC | CASSSTGYEQYF
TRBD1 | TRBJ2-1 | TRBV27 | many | TGTGCCAGCAGGAAATCCCCGACAGGGCGGTTTGGCAATGAGCAGTTCTTC | CASRKSPTGRFGNEQFF
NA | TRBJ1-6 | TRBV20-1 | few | TGCAGTGCTAGAGACTATAGGAATTCACCCCTCCACTTT | CSARDYRNSPLHF
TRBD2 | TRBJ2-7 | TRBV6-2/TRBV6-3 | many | TGTGCCAGCAGCAAAGGGAGGGCTAGCGACTACGAGCAGTACTTC | CASSKGRASDYEQYF
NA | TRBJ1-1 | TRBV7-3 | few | TGTGCCAGCAGCTCCCAACGCGGCACTGAAGCTTTCTTT | CASSSQRGTEAFF
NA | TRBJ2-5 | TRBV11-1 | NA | TGTGCCAGCAGCTTAGGAACTATTCAACAAGAGACCCAGTACTTC | CASSLGTIQQETQYF
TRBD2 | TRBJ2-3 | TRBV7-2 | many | TGTGCCAGCAGACCGTATTCTAGCGGGGCTAGCACAGATACGCAGTATTTT | CASRPYSSGASTDTQYF
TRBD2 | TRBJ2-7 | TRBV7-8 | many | TGTGCCAGCAGCTTAGTACTAGCGTCATCCTACGAGCAGTACTTC | CASSLVLASSYEQYF
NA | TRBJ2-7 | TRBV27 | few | TGTGCCAGCAGTTTATCGGCTGGGGTCTCGGCCGAGCAGTACTTC | CASSLSAGVSAEQYF
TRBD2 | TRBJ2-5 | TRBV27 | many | TGTGCCAGCAGTTCTGGGACTAGCGTGTACTTC | CASSSGTSVYF